This T cell receptor beta chain appears in the sequencing data of a study of control samples from healthy donors and cancer patients (TCRdb year 2020). Counted from cysteine to phenylalanine, this CDR3 has 13 amino acids. Kept here is only the CDR3 DNA, which spans 39 bases and is read in frame from base 1. The V end loses 2 bases and the J end loses 4 bases, and a stretch of 7 bases separates them. As encoded in the germline V gene, CDR1 is SGDLS while CDR2 is YYNGEE. The receptor library was made with the immunoSEQ multiplex PCR assay. TCRdb limited this immuneACCESS table to in-frame rearrangements with V and J called. A share of clones is missing; checked studies link under half to unresolved V genes, and the rest is unexplained. This sample lists roughly 130,000 clones; around nine tenths were detected once. The biggest ten clones account for roughly 2.5% of the sample. As for this clone: Its binding antigen is unknown. Base-call qualities are not available, and no considerably larger clone is one nucleotide away.

The specimen was blood. This receptor was obtained from a man younger than 30 in good health. This sequence uses TRBV9 and TRBJ1-3, with the D gene too uncertain to name. The CDR3 reads as follows: CASSVGYGNTIYF. At the DNA level, the sequence is TGTGCCAGCAGCGTCGGTTACGGAAACACCATATATTTT. The reference TRBV9 and TRBJ1-3 proteins fill in what lies around the CDR3, so the full variable domain reads DSGVTQTPKHLITATGQRVTLRCSPRSGDLSVYWYQQSLDQGLQFLIQYYNGEERAKGNILERFSAQQFPDLHSELNLSSLELGDSALYFCASSVGYGNTIYFGEGSWLTVV.